This T cell receptor (beta chain) was captured by sequencing in a study of technical replicates of blood from a handful of donors. TCRdb keeps only in-frame clones here, not all; method: immunoSEQ multiplex PCR. Here the sample spans tens of thousands of clones, about 94% being singletons. Germline V gene data show CDR1 as SGDLS and CDR2 as YYNGEE. The V gene end was trimmed by 3 bases and the J gene end by 4 bases; junction bases not matched to a gene: 6. The CDR3 is 16 residues long. The sequence was collected from a human donor in good health. This chain links TRBV9 with TRBJ2-2; 10 nucleotides align to TRBD2. Specimen: T cells isolated from PBMCs. As DNA, the CDR3 is TGTGCCAGCAGCGCCCAAGCGGGAGGGGGCACCGGGGAGCTGTTTTTT. Its protein product is CASSAQAGGGTGELFF.